This TCR beta chain came from a study of blood T cell repertoires in COVID-19 (dated by TCRdb to 2018 to 2020). At the level of the whole study: The collaborator samples originated in the United States, Italy and Spain and spanned the acute and convalescent phases of COVID-19. Subjects who had been exposed to COVID-19, were actively infected with it, or had recovered from it provided the deeply sampled blood TCRbeta repertoires that made up the dataset. The material from the prospective study consisted of cDNA or gDNA derived from T cells, B-cell-depleted T cells, or PBMCs. The sample metadata nearly always contained a de-identified subject ID, COVID-19 status, age in years and sex. Where HLA class I and class II types were available, the types were taken from metadata supplied by the sample provider, not from assay-based typing. The repertoires were made available in a free public database intended to serve as a resource for research on the immune response to SARS-CoV-2. Samples came from the ongoing ImmuneRACE study (first 160 participants) plus 1,254 subjects from 6 global collaborators. Study-wide findings and limitations: How much clinical and demographic metadata was included differed by source and by participant, and the metadata was provided uncurated.

Comment on this clone: There is no known antigen for this receptor. It has no much larger one-base neighbor in the sample; base qualities were not kept.

Whole blood was collected in K2EDTA tubes by collaborating institutions according to the institutions' own protocols. Collaborator samples were shipped for TCRbeta analysis as frozen whole blood, isolated PBMCs, or DNA extracted from either sample type. V is reduced by 1 base and J by 3 bases, leaving a spacing of 7 bases between them. The CDR3 spans 13 residues, from the cysteine through the phenylalanine. The entry retains the CDR3 DNA only, 39 bases that are in frame from base 1. Looking up the germline V gene yields CDR1 SGHDT and CDR2 YYEEEE. TCRbeta CDR3 regions were amplified from genomic DNA by means of the immunoSEQ Assay, a bias-controlled multiplex PCR. Concerning the study's data processing: Nucleated cell counts per sample were estimated from amplification of reference gene primers within the assay. Sequence reads were collapsed and filtered to measure the absolute abundance of every unique TCRbeta CDR3 rearrangement. For each sample, productive Simpson clonality was calculated as the square root of Simpson's diversity index across productive rearrangements. The immuneACCESS repertoire file appears here via TCRdb, limited to in-frame rearrangements. These files lack a portion of the clones; in checked studies, under half of the deficit traces to unresolved V genes, and the cause of the others is not known. V and J calls and clone size are given by that table; D and trimming were obtained from the DNA. The sample table holds some 57,000 clones, of which approximately 85% were seen once. The ten largest account for 20% to 25% of the sample.

This sequence uses TRBV5-6 and TRBJ1-2; tentative D gene TRBD1, with 6 bases matching. This TCR was sampled from a woman of 80 years or more with acute or convalescent COVID-19. Sample: peripheral blood. DNA sequence: TGTGCCAGCAGCTTGCCAGGGGACTATGGCTACACCTTC. This codes for CASSLPGDYGYTF.